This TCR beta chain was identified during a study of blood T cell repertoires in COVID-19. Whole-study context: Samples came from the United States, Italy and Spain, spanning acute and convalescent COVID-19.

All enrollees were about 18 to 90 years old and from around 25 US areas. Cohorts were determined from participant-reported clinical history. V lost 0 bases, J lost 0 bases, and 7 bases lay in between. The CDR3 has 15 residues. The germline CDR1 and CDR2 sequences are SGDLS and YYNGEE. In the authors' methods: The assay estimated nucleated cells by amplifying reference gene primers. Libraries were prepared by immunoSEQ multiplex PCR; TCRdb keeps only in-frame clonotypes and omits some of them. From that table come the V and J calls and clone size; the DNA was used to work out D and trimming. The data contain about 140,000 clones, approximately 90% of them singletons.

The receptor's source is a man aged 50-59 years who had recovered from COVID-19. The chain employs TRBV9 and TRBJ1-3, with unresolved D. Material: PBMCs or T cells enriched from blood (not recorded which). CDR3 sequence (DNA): TGTGCCAGCAGCGTAGCCCTGAGCTCTGGAAACACCATATATTTT. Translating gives CASSVALSSGNTIYF.